The clone carrying this TCR beta chain was found a few times. The V and J ends lost 5 bases and 0 bases respectively, with 13 bases between them. Germline lookup yields CDR1 KGHSH and CDR2 LQKENI. This CDR3 spans 16 amino acids. TCRbeta library preparation incorporated unique molecular identifiers. TCRdb ran MiXCR on the PCR reads and lists one entry per CDR3 protein. The sample consists of roughly 500,000 distinct CDR3 sequences, roughly an eighth of them appearing once. The entry originates in a study of T-cell reconstitution after alpha-beta-depleted transplantation in children. The source is a human donor who donated a stem cell graft to a child with combined immunodeficiency. The material was PBMCs from the stem cell graft donor, obtained from the stem cell graft. This chain links TRBV18 with TRBJ2-2; no clear D. CDR3 in amino acids: CASSKTRATNTGELFF. The CDR3 region has the DNA TGTGCCAGCTCAAAAACTCGGGCGACGAACACCGGGGAGCTGTTTTTT. Full variable domain (remainder filled in from reference TRBV18 and TRBJ2-2): NAGVMQNPRHLVRRRGQEARLRCSPMKGHSHVYWYRQLPEEGLKFMVYLQKENIIDESGMPKERFSAEFPKEGPSILRIQQVVRGDSAAYFCASSKTRATNTGELFFGEGSRLTVL.